Following are 32 T cell receptor beta chains from one sample sequenced in a study of a mutant IDH1 vaccine in newly diagnosed glioma. Time point noted: week 23, last vaccination. It was 300 ug of mutant IDH1 20-mer peptide that made up each vaccine dose, given with topical imiquimod. Sequencing was performed with immunoSEQ multiplex PCR; in TCRdb, only in-frame clones are kept and a portion is missing. Of 52,000 or so clones detected, about three quarters appear once; the ten largest clones hold roughly 8.8%. For these receptors, no antigen is known. Here the sequenced sample was PBMCs, taken from a glioma patient whose treatment included an IDH1 peptide vaccine. The source is a woman aged 40-49 years with glioma. Some clones in this sample may be carry-over from other donors' samples.

This rearrangement joins TRBV5-6 to TRBJ2-6; 9 nucleotides align to TRBD1. The V segment lost 1 base and the J segment 2 bases; nucleotides outside the gene matches: 4. This CDR3 is 17 amino acids long. Germline V gene sequence: CDR1 SGHDT, CDR2 YYEEEE. Here the CDR3 DNA reads TGTGCCAGCAGCTTGTGGACAGGGGTTACTGGGGCCAACGTCCTGACTTTC. This translates into CASSLWTGVTGANVLTF.

This clone was seen a handful of times. This chain connects TRBV7-8 to TRBJ1-4; the D is unclear. This CDR3 is built from 17 residues. V was pared by 7 bases and J by 5 bases, with 23 bases between. CDR1 is SGHVS, CDR2 FQNEAQ, per germline. As DNA, the CDR3 is TGTGCCAGCACCTTCCGACCTAGAACCTTCGGAAATGAAAAACTGTTTTTT. Amino acids: CASTFRPRTFGNEKLFF.

CDR3 bases: TGTGCCATCAGGAGGGGGATGGAATCATACGAGCAGTACTTC. Translating it yields CAIRRGMESYEQYF. The chain combines TRBV10-3 with TRBJ2-7; the D gene is possibly TRBD1 (6 bases). Trimming left V 6 bases short and J 4 bases short, with 16 bases between. The V gene's germline CDR1 is ENHRY and CDR2 SYGVKD. The CDR3 consists of 14 residues.

The rearrangement uses TRBV4-3 and TRBJ2-7; D may match TRBD1 or TRBD2 (6 bases each). The CDR3 loop spans 15 amino acids. Trimming took off 3 bases at V and 5 bases at J, with 17 bases between the two ends. CDR1 LGHNA and CDR2 YSLEER come from the germline V gene. The CDR3 loop is CASSQSGGPWNEQYF. The CDR3 region has the DNA TGCGCCAGCAGCCAGAGTGGGGGGCCGTGGAACGAGCAGTACTTC.

The rearrangement joins TRBV14 to TRBJ2-1, with 7 bases matching TRBD1. With V trimmed by 7 bases and J by 8 bases, 11 bases remained unmatched. Germline CDR1 SGHDN, CDR2 FVKESK. The CDR3 is made up of 14 amino acids. DNA for the CDR3: TGTGCCAGCAATCCGGGACAGCTTTCCGATGAGCAGTTCTTC. It encodes CASNPGQLSDEQFF. Full variable domain (rest looked up from reference TRBV14 and TRBJ2-1): EAGVTQFPSHSVIEKGQTVTLRCDPISGHDNLYWYRRVMGKEIKFLLHFVKESKQDESGMPNNRFLAERTGGTYSTLKVQPAELEDSGVYFCASNPGQLSDEQFFGPGTRLTVL.

V is TRBV5-1 and J is TRBJ1-2; D is ambiguous. The ends were cut back, 0 bases at V and 6 bases at J, with 15 bases in the middle. CDR1 is SGHRS and CDR2 is YFSETQ in the germline V gene. The CDR3 has 15 amino acids. The CDR3 DNA reads TGCGCCAGCAGCTTGGGAGGAGCGCTTACGAATGGCTACACCTTC. It specifies CASSLGGALTNGYTF.

The chain combines TRBV25-1 with TRBJ1-1; D gene uncertain. From germline, CDR1 is MGHDK and CDR2 SYGVNS. V shed 6 bases and J shed 0 bases, with 11 bases lying between them. The CDR3 is made up of 14 amino acids. The CDR3 region has the DNA TGTGCCAGCAGCCCCCTTGGGGTGAACACTGAAGCTTTCTTT. It translates to CASSPLGVNTEAFF.

The chain links TRBV7-8 to TRBJ2-7; D remains unclear. From germline, CDR1 is SGHVS and CDR2 FQNEAQ. Trimming stripped 4 bases from V and 2 bases from J, with 12 bases between. This CDR3 has 14 amino acids. CDR3 amino acids: CASSSSLAPYEQYF. The DNA of the CDR3 is TGTGCCAGCAGCTCCAGCCTCGCCCCCTACGAGCAGTACTTC.

V and J are TRBV5-1 and TRBJ2-1; 11 bases agree with TRBD2. After removal of 2 bases from V and 5 bases from J, the junction contained 6 bases not matched to a gene. In germline, CDR1 is SGHRS, CDR2 YFSETQ. The CDR3 covers 16 residues. As DNA, the CDR3 is TGCGCCAGCAGCTTTTTAGCGGGGGGGATCCACAATGAGCAGTTCTTC. Translation gives CASSFLAGGIHNEQFF.

The genes are TRBV18 and TRBJ1-6; a possible D gene is TRBD1 (6 bases). The germline V and J ends were trimmed by 1 base and 10 bases, with 17 bases remaining between them. The germline CDR1 and CDR2 sequences are KGHSH and LQKENI. This CDR3 contains 16 residues. The CDR3 bases are TGTGCCAGCTCACCACAAACAGGGCTTGTGAAATCACCCCTCCACTTT. Translating gives CASSPQTGLVKSPLHF.

The chain is built from TRBV11-2 and TRBJ1-2, with TRBD1 matching over 9 bases. Germline trimming cut 1 base from V and 0 bases from J; bases unmatched to any gene: 9. The CDR3 runs to 18 residues. Germline V gene data show CDR1 as SGHAT and CDR2 as FQNNGV. The CDR3: CASSLGFGQGYPNYGYTF. The CDR3 DNA is TGTGCCAGCAGCTTAGGATTCGGACAGGGGTACCCTAACTATGGCTACACCTTC.

This sequence joins TRBV6-1 and TRBJ1-2; no reliable D call. V shed 7 bases and J shed 4 bases, with 16 bases lying between them. This CDR3 spans 14 amino acids. The germline gives CDR1 MNHNS, CDR2 SASEGT. The CDR3 region has the DNA TGTGCCAGCACCGCGAGGGAGGGTGGCTATGGCTACACCTTC. As protein: CASTAREGGYGYTF.

The CDR3 is CASSLRGSNQPQHF. In DNA form, the CDR3 reads TGTGCCAGCAGTTTAAGGGGAAGCAATCAGCCCCAGCATTTT. The chain couples TRBV27 to TRBJ1-5, with a tentative D call TRBD1 (5 bases). This CDR3 is built from 14 residues. Germline assignment: CDR1 MNHEY and CDR2 SMNVEV (reference sequence). V lost 2 bases and J 1 base, leaving 6 bases between the germline ends.

V is TRBV6-1 and J is TRBJ2-7, with 8 bases identical to TRBD1. The CDR3 consists of 16 residues. J lost 4 bases, V lost 2 bases, and 10 bases had no gene match. Looked up from germline, CDR1 is MNHNS and CDR2 is SASEGT. The chain's CDR3 is CASSESQDRVCYEQYF. DNA for the CDR3: TGTGCCAGCAGTGAAAGCCAGGACAGGGTTTGTTACGAGCAGTACTTC.

V usage is TRBV6-5 and J usage is TRBJ2-5, with 9 bases fitting TRBD1. Looked up from germline, CDR1 is MNHEY and CDR2 is SVGAGI. The junction had 7 bases not matched to a gene; V was cut back by 8 bases and J by 6 bases. CDR3 length: 13 residues. The CDR3 sequence: CASVNRGLKTQYF. The DNA of the CDR3 is TGTGCCAGCGTAAACAGGGGGCTGAAGACCCAGTACTTC.

In nucleotides, the CDR3 is TGTGCCTGGAGTGCCTCCCGCTCGGCATTCGGAGGTACTGAAGCTTTCTTT. Its translation is CAWSASRSAFGGTEAFF. V gene TRBV30 combines with J gene TRBJ1-1; D not resolved. The CDR3 covers 17 residues. Germline CDR1 and CDR2: GTSNPN and SVGIG (reference sequence). Trimming took off 1 base at V and 5 bases at J, with 23 bases between the two ends.

CDR3 nucleotide sequence: TGTGCCAGCAGTGTGTTAGGACAGACGCAGTATTTT. Its protein is CASSVLGQTQYF. V is TRBV2 and J is TRBJ2-3, with D maybe TRBD1 (6 bases). The V end lost 4 bases, the J end lost 9 bases, and 11 bases lay between the germline ends. Looked up from germline, CDR1 is SNHLY and CDR2 is FYNNEI. This CDR3 spans 12 amino acids.

The chain employs TRBV5-1 and TRBJ2-7; 8 bases match TRBD1. Germline V lookup: CDR1 SGHRS, CDR2 YFSETQ. The junction had 4 bases not matched to a gene; V was cut back by 0 bases and J by 2 bases. The CDR3 has 15 amino acids. The CDR3 loop reads CASSLAGGTPYEQYF. CDR3 bases: TGCGCCAGCAGCTTGGCAGGGGGCACCCCCTACGAGCAGTACTTC.

This sequence joins TRBV5-6 and TRBJ1-1; weak D call: TRBD1 (6 bases). V was clipped by 2 bases and J by 5 bases, with 16 bases between them. This CDR3 has 15 residues. The V gene's germline CDR1 is SGHDT and CDR2 YYEEEE. CDR3 residues: CASSFAGPRGTEAFF. CDR3 bases: TGTGCCAGCAGCTTCGCAGGGCCGAGGGGGACTGAAGCTTTCTTT.

In its sample, this clone was seen once. V is TRBV5-5 and J is TRBJ2-7; D is unclear. V lost 6 bases and J 3 bases, leaving 10 bases between the germline ends. The CDR3 sequence is 12 residues long. Germline-derived CDR1 and CDR2 are SGHKS and YYEKEE (reference sequence). CDR3 nucleotides: TGTGCCAGCACGTCAGGCTTCTACGAGCAGTACTTC. Translating it yields CASTSGFYEQYF.

The V gene is TRBV14, the J gene TRBJ1-2, with 9 bases fitting TRBD1. V trimming: 4 bases; J trimming: 10 bases; junction bases outside the gene matches: 16. Looked up from germline, CDR1 is SGHDN and CDR2 is FVKESK. This CDR3 has 16 residues. CDR3 in DNA: TGTGCCAGCAGCCCAGCGGGTTGGGACAGGGTTCTTGACTACACCTTC. Amino acids: CASSPAGWDRVLDYTF.

This clone was seen once. The chain employs TRBV4-3 and TRBJ2-7; no definite D call. This CDR3 has 15 amino acids. The V gene's germline CDR1 is LGHNA and CDR2 YSLEER. With 0 bases removed from V and 3 bases from J, the gap between germline ends came to 12 bases. This CDR3 reads CASSQDWRNFYEQYF. DNA of the CDR3: TGCGCCAGCAGCCAAGATTGGCGGAACTTCTACGAGCAGTACTTC.

This clone showed up just once. This chain joins TRBV19 and TRBJ1-1; unclear D gene. Trimming left V 6 bases short and J 1 base short, with 15 bases between. CDR3 size: 15 residues. Germline V CDR1 and CDR2: LNHDA, SQIVND (reference sequence). CDR3 sequence reads: CASSRPDLGNTEAFF. Here the CDR3 DNA reads TGTGCCAGTAGCCGGCCTGACCTTGGGAACACTGAAGCTTTCTTT.

The chain combines TRBV29-1 with TRBJ2-7; the match to TRBD2 covers 8 bases. This CDR3 spans 15 amino acids. CDR1 and CDR2 from the germline V gene are SQVTM and ANQGSEA. The junction had 6 bases not matched to a gene; V was cut back by 0 bases and J by 2 bases. Here the CDR3 reads CSVEDWGRGAYEQYF. CDR3 in DNA: TGCAGCGTTGAAGACTGGGGGCGGGGGGCCTACGAGCAGTACTTC.

This clone is a singleton in its sample. This rearrangement joins TRBV30 to TRBJ2-2; no clear D. Germline assignment: CDR1 GTSNPN and CDR2 SVGIG (reference sequence). The CDR3 has 10 residues. V was clipped by 6 bases and J by 13 bases, with 12 bases between them. CDR3: CACRVKTLFF. CDR3 nucleotides: TGTGCCTGCCGAGTGAAAACGCTGTTTTTT.

The rearrangement links TRBV19 to TRBJ1-2; TRBD1 might be the D (5 bases). The V and J ends lost 3 bases and 0 bases respectively, with 11 bases between them. Per germline, CDR1 LNHDA and CDR2 SQIVND (reference sequence). The length of the CDR3 is 15 residues. CDR3: CASSMSGLANYGYTF. As DNA, the CDR3 is TGTGCCAGTAGTATGTCAGGGCTCGCTAACTATGGCTACACCTTC.

CDR3 protein: CASSSADSPHHEQYF. The CDR3 DNA sequence: TGTGCCAGCAGCTCGGCTGACAGTCCCCACCACGAGCAGTACTTC. The rearrangement joins TRBV7-9 to TRBJ2-7; D might be TRBD1 (5 bases). The CDR3 runs 15 residues. V lost 4 bases to trimming and J lost 5 bases, with 18 bases between them. Germline V gene sequence: CDR1 SEHNR, CDR2 FQNEAQ (reference sequence).

This clone was seen a handful of times. The V and J genes are TRBV18 and TRBJ1-1; 10 positions agree with TRBD1. With 4 bases clipped from V and 6 bases from J, the junction kept 5 bases outside the gene matches. The CDR3 length is 14 residues. CDR1 is KGHSH and CDR2 is LQKENI in the germline V gene. The CDR3 nucleotides are TGTGCCAGCTCACTAGAGACAGGGGGCCCTGAAGCTTTCTTT. Encoded protein: CASSLETGGPEAFF. Supplemented by reference TRBV18 and TRBJ1-1, the full variable domain reads NAGVMQNPRHLVRRRGQEARLRCSPMKGHSHVYWYRQLPEEGLKFMVYLQKENIIDESGMPKERFSAEFPKEGPSILRIQQVVRGDSAAYFCASSLETGGPEAFFGQGTRLTVV.

The J gene is TRBJ2-2, the V gene TRBV7-6; D is unclear. V was trimmed by 3 bases and J by 7 bases, leaving 6 bases between them. CDR1 SGHVS and CDR2 FNYEAQ come from the germline V gene. The CDR3 is 12 residues long. CDR3 sequence (DNA): TGTGCCAGCAGCTTCGTCGGCGGGGAGCTGTTTTTT. Translated: CASSFVGGELFF. The full variable domain, completed using reference TRBV7-6 and TRBJ2-2, is GAGVSQSPRYKVTKRGQDVALRCDPISGHVSLYWYRQALGQGPEFLTYFNYEAQQDKSGLPNDRFSAERPEGSISTLTIQRTEQRDSAMYRCASSFVGGELFFGEGSRLTVL.

The V call is TRBV18, the J call TRBJ2-7; D could derive from TRBD1 or TRBD2 (5 bases each). This CDR3 region has 14 residues. Germline-derived CDR1 and CDR2 are KGHSH and LQKENI. V was trimmed by 5 bases and J by 1 base, leaving 12 bases between them. This chain's CDR3 is CASSFGTASYEQYF. The CDR3 DNA follows: TGTGCCAGCTCATTTGGGACCGCTTCCTACGAGCAGTACTTC.

The V gene is TRBV2, the J gene TRBJ1-2; D ambiguous. The CDR3 is 13 residues long. Trimming removed 4 bases from V and 4 bases from J, with 10 bases in between. Germline CDR1 SNHLY, CDR2 FYNNEI. In nucleotides, the CDR3 is TGTGCCAGCAGTGGAAGGAAACTCTATGGCTACACCTTC. This encodes CASSGRKLYGYTF. Using reference TRBV2 and TRBJ1-2 for the parts outside the CDR3, the full variable domain is EPEVTQTPSHQVTQMGQEVILRCVPISNHLYFYWYRQILGQKVEFLVSFYNNEISEKSEIFDDQFSVERPDGSNFTLKIRSTKLEDSAMYFCASSGRKLYGYTFGSGTRLTVV.

The rearrangement links TRBV6-5 to TRBJ1-2, with 7 nucleotides matching TRBD1. The CDR3 length is 16 residues. After removal of 3 bases from V and 2 bases from J, the junction contained 9 bases not matched to a gene. Germline lookup yields CDR1 MNHEY and CDR2 SVGAGI. The CDR3 region has the DNA TGTGCCAGCAGTTATTTACAGGGGATCTCCAACTATGGCTACACCTTC. This encodes CASSYLQGISNYGYTF.